This TCR beta chain was found in a study of cytomegalovirus exposure and HLA in healthy donors. Study-level points and caveats: Researchers had no immune exposure information except CMV serostatus available.

For this clone: Its target is not known.

13 Jbeta primers and 60 Vbeta primers were used for the PCR. As processed by the authors: In a later analysis, of 70 million to 85 million unique beta chains, 9 million to 11 million appeared in at least two donors. TCRdb keeps only in-frame clones here, not all; method: immunoSEQ multiplex PCR. V and J calls and clone size are copied from that table; D and trimming were computed from the DNA. This sample has about 80,000 clones, with roughly three quarters found just once. V dropped 3 bases and J dropped 5; count of bases not matched to a gene: 12. The CDR3 sequence is 16 residues long. Per the germline V gene, CDR1 is WNHNN and CDR2 is SYGVQD (reference sequence).

The sequence was obtained from a woman aged 50 to 60 in good health and CMV-seropositive. Sample: PBMCs. The chain joins TRBV10-1 to TRBJ2-7; 8 nucleotides align to TRBD2. The CDR3 loop is CASSDPKSGGRDEQYF. The CDR3 DNA is TGCGCCAGCAGTGACCCAAAGAGCGGGGGTAGAGACGAGCAGTACTTC.